Listed below are T cell receptor beta chains from one sample, sequenced in a study of blood T cell repertoires in COVID-19. TCRdb's copy holds only in-frame clones and misses some; the assay was immunoSEQ multiplex PCR. The sample consists of some 150,000 clones, about 80% of them appearing once. The sample taken for sequencing was peripheral blood. The source is a woman aged 60 to 75 with COVID-19, enrolled during active disease. CDR3s include the opening cysteine and the closing phenylalanine or tryptophan. D genes are given only for firm matches. Clone size is shown for a subset of rows, as once, few, many or a class of expanded clone.

-,-,TRBJ1-1,TRBV18,TGTGCCAGCTCACCGGCGCGGGGAAGGAACACTGAAGCTTTCTTT,CASSPARGRNTEAFF
-,-,TRBJ1-1,TRBV5-6,TGTGCCAGCAGCTTGGAGTGGTGGCAGCGGTCTGAAGCTTTCTTT,CASSLEWWQRSEAFF
-,-,TRBJ1-1,TRBV6-6,TGTGCCAGCAGCGGAGGCGAGAATCTGAACACTGAAGCTTTCTTT,CASSGGENLNTEAFF
-,once,TRBJ2-1,TRBV18,TGTGCCAGCTCACCCGACAGGACCACCTACAATGAGCAGTTCTTC,CASSPDRTTYNEQFF
-,-,TRBJ1-3,TRBV30,TGTGCCTGGAGGGGGGGAGGAAACACCATATATTTT,CAWRGGGNTIYF
-,-,TRBJ1-1,TRBV5-1,TGCGCCAGCAGCAGGGACTTAAACACTGAAGCTTTCTTT,CASSRDLNTEAFF
-,-,TRBJ1-2,TRBV5-1,TGCGCCAGCAGCAAGGAACAGGAAGGCTATGGCTACACCTTC,CASSKEQEGYGYTF
-,few,TRBJ2-6,TRBV7-8,TGTGCCAGCACCCCCTTGGGGGGTCCCCGCTCTGGGGCCAACGTCCTGACTTTC,CASTPLGGPRSGANVLTF
-,-,TRBJ2-3,TRBV5-1,TGCGCCAGCAGCTTGGTAGGCACAGATACGCAGTATTTT,CASSLVGTDTQYF
TRBD1,once,TRBJ1-1,TRBV4-1,TGCGCCAGCAGCCAAGATGGGGACCCACAGGGGCGCGTAACTGAAGCTTTCTTT,CASSQDGDPQGRVTEAFF
-,-,TRBJ2-1,TRBV29-1,TGCAGCGTTGAAGATCTTCGAGGGTACAATGAGCAGTTCTTC,CSVEDLRGYNEQFF
-,few,TRBJ1-4,TRBV5-6,TGTGCCAGCAGCTTATTTGGAGGGGCGGGAGAAAAACTGTTTTTT,CASSLFGGAGEKLFF
TRBD2,-,TRBJ2-5,TRBV9,TGTGCCAGCAGCGTAGGGAGCGGGGGGGTACAAGAGACCCAGTACTTC,CASSVGSGGVQETQYF
-,-,TRBJ1-2,TRBV12-3/TRBV12-4,TGTGCCAGCAGCCCGCGGAGCATCTATGGCTACACCTTC,CASSPRSIYGYTF
-,-,TRBJ1-2,TRBV19,TGTGCCAGTAGTATACGGAGTGGGGTACAGGGAATTAACTATGGCTACACCTTC,CASSIRSGVQGINYGYTF
-,-,TRBJ1-5,TRBV18,TGTGCCAGCTCACCACGACTTACGGGACAACTTGGCAATCAGCCCCAGCATTTT,CASSPRLTGQLGNQPQHF
-,-,TRBJ1-2,TRBV7-8,TGTGCCAGCAGCCTCTCCGGGGGGCGGGGAAGGGATGGCTACACCTTC,CASSLSGGRGRDGYTF
-,-,TRBJ1-1,TRBV5-6,TGTGCCAGCAGCTCTGGGACGGGACTGGGGACTGAAGCTTTCTTT,CASSSGTGLGTEAFF
-,-,TRBJ1-2,TRBV27,TGTGCCAGCAGTTTTGACAGGAACTATGGCTACACCTTC,CASSFDRNYGYTF
-,-,TRBJ2-6,TRBV19,TGTGCCAGTAGTATAGGGCAGGGGTTCGGGGCCAACGTCCTGACTTTC,CASSIGQGFGANVLTF
TRBD1,-,TRBJ2-3,TRBV18,TGTGCCAGCTCTCAGGGGACAGAATACACAGATACGCAGTATTTT,CASSQGTEYTDTQYF
-,-,TRBJ2-5,TRBV11-3,TGTGCCAGCAGCTTCAGGGGGGCGGGACCGGAGACCCAGTACTTC,CASSFRGAGPETQYF
-,-,TRBJ1-2,TRBV6-4,TGTGCCAGCAGTGACTCGGGACACAATAACTATGGCTACACCTTC,CASSDSGHNNYGYTF
-,-,TRBJ2-7,TRBV15,TGTGCCACCAGCTTCCTCAGGGGAGCCTACGAGCAGTACTTC,CATSFLRGAYEQYF
-,-,TRBJ1-1,TRBV5-6,TGTGCCAGCAGCTTTGAACACCGGAACACTGAAGCTTTCTTT,CASSFEHRNTEAFF
TRBD1,-,TRBJ2-3,TRBV5-1,TGCGCCAGCAGCATTCAGGGGGCTACGACAGATACGCAGTATTTT,CASSIQGATTDTQYF
-,-,TRBJ1-1,TRBV19,TGTGCCAGTAGTATAGTAGAGAACACTGAAGCTTTCTTT,CASSIVENTEAFF
TRBD1,-,TRBJ2-1,TRBV5-1,TGCGCCAGCAGCTTGGTTCAGGGGGCGGCTAATGAGCAGTTCTTC,CASSLVQGAANEQFF
TRBD1,-,TRBJ1-2,TRBV27,TGTGCCAGCAGTTTTCAGGGGGTGAACTATGGCTACACCTTC,CASSFQGVNYGYTF
TRBD2,-,TRBJ2-3,TRBV19,TGTGCCAGTAGTGACAGTGGGACTAGCTTCTCCACAGATACGCAGTATTTT,CASSDSGTSFSTDTQYF
TRBD2,many,TRBJ2-1,TRBV3-1/TRBV3-2,TGTGCCAGCACCTCACCGGGACTAGCGGGCACCAATGAGCAGTTCTTC,CASTSPGLAGTNEQFF
-,-,TRBJ1-1,TRBV7-9,TGTGCCAGCAGCTCGACAGTGAACACTGAAGCTTTCTTT,CASSSTVNTEAFF
TRBD1,-,TRBJ2-7,TRBV25-1,TGTGCCAGCAGGGGACAGGTCGACTCCTCCTACGAGCAGTACTTC,CASRGQVDSSYEQYF
TRBD1,-,TRBJ1-2,TRBV18,TGTGCCAGCTCCCAGACGGGACAGTCGGACTATGGCTACACCTTC,CASSQTGQSDYGYTF
-,-,TRBJ1-1,TRBV19,TGTGCCAGTAGTATACAGGGGCCCACTGAAGCTTTCTTT,CASSIQGPTEAFF
-,-,TRBJ2-3,TRBV7-9,TGTGCCAGCAGCTTAGGCCTGGGGCCGAACACAGATACGCAGTATTTT,CASSLGLGPNTDTQYF
-,once,TRBJ2-1,TRBV5-6,TGTGCCAGCAGCTTGGAAGGGGCGAATGAGCAGTTCTTC,CASSLEGANEQFF
TRBD1,-,TRBJ1-1,TRBV6-5,TGTGCCAGCAGTTACTCGAACAGGGGAGAGAACACTGAAGCTTTCTTT,CASSYSNRGENTEAFF
TRBD1,-,TRBJ1-5,TRBV2,TGTGCCAGCAGTTTAGGGACAGGGGGCAATCAGCCCCAGCATTTT,CASSLGTGGNQPQHF
TRBD2,-,TRBJ2-1,TRBV9,TGTGCCAGCAGCGTAGCACCGATTCTTAGCGGGAGGGGCAATGAGCAGTTCTTC,CASSVAPILSGRGNEQFF
-,-,TRBJ1-2,TRBV12-3/TRBV12-4,TGTGCCAGCAGTTTCGTAGGGAGCGGCTACACCTTC,CASSFVGSGYTF
-,few,TRBJ1-5,TRBV19,TGTGCCAGTAGTATCCCTTATAGCAATCAGCCCCAGCATTTT,CASSIPYSNQPQHF
TRBD2,-,TRBJ2-1,TRBV5-1,TGCGCCAGCAGCCCTCTAGCGGGGGTTTACAATGAGCAGTTCTTC,CASSPLAGVYNEQFF
-,-,TRBJ1-5,TRBV18,TGTGCCAGCTCACTTGCAGACTCTAGCAATCAGCCCCAGCATTTT,CASSLADSSNQPQHF
TRBD1,-,TRBJ1-1,TRBV18,TGTGCCAGCTCACCATGGGGACAGGGGTCGGATCACACTGAAGCTTTCTTT,CASSPWGQGSDHTEAFF
-,-,TRBJ2-1,TRBV29-1,TGCAGCGTTGAGGTGGGGACAATAGATGAGCAGTTCTTC,CSVEVGTIDEQFF
-,-,TRBJ2-2,TRBV3-1/TRBV3-2,TGTGCCAGCAGACTCAGACAGACGCCAACCGGGGAGCTGTTTTTT,CASRLRQTPTGELFF
-,-,TRBJ1-2,TRBV3-1/TRBV3-2,TGTGCCAGCAGCCAATCAACAGATCCGTCTAACTATGGCTACACCTTC,CASSQSTDPSNYGYTF
-,-,TRBJ2-3,TRBV11-2,TGTGCCAGCAGCTTATACCAGAAACCAGATACGCAGTATTTT,CASSLYQKPDTQYF
-,-,TRBJ1-2,TRBV11-2,TGTGCCAGCAGCTCCCCATTTGGGACACGTGGAGGCTACACCTTC,CASSSPFGTRGGYTF
TRBD1,-,TRBJ1-5,TRBV6-5,TGTGCCAGCACCATAAGGGTACAGGGGGCACAGCCCCAGCATTTT,CASTIRVQGAQPQHF
-,-,TRBJ2-2,TRBV9,TGTGCCAGCAGCTCCCGTCTATCGAACACCGGGGAGCTGTTTTTT,CASSSRLSNTGELFF
-,-,TRBJ1-2,TRBV5-1,TGCGCCAGCAGCTTAACAGGGAACAACTATGGCTACACCTTC,CASSLTGNNYGYTF
-,-,TRBJ2-5,TRBV6-6,TGTGCCAGCAGTTTCTTAGAGACCCAGTACTTC,CASSFLETQYF
-,-,TRBJ2-3,TRBV6-5,TGTGCCAGCAGAGAGGCGCCCTCAAGGGATACGCAGTATTTT,CASREAPSRDTQYF
TRBD1,-,TRBJ2-2,TRBV4-2,TGTGCCAGCAGCCCACCAGACAGGGAAGCCGGGGAGCTGTTTTTT,CASSPPDREAGELFF
-,-,TRBJ1-2,TRBV6-6,TGTGCCAGCAGTTACAGGAGGGTGGGAGACGGCTACACCTTC,CASSYRRVGDGYTF